One and the same sample provided the 2 T cell receptor beta chains below, sequenced in a study of CD8+CD57+ T cells in acquired aplastic anemia (dated by TCRdb to the late 2010s). The reads were generated on an Illumina HiSeq 2000. TCR beta VDJ combination and CDR3 sequence profiling used genomic DNA as the template. The public reads were run again by TCRdb, first through fastp at Q25 and then through MiXCR, and only productive beta chains were kept. For every CDR3 protein sequence, its rows merge into one entry that carries the most common genes and DNA. This sample comprises about 140,000 distinct CDR3 sequences, 41% of them detected only once. Of the sample, 8% to 8.5% is held by the ten largest clones. The sequencing input was sorted CD4+, CD8+, or CD8+CD57+ T cells (not recorded which) from PBMCs. The source of these receptors is a human donor in good health, serving as a control.

This clonotype was counted only a few times. The V and J genes are TRBV7-2 and TRBJ1-2, with D tentatively TRBD1 (5 bases). V lost 4 bases to trimming and J lost 7 bases, with 7 bases between them. The CDR3 runs 11 residues. Germline V gives CDR1 SGHTA, CDR2 FQGNSA. This CDR3 is CASSSGTGYTF. CDR3 bases: TGTGCCAGCAGCTCAGGGACTGGCTACACCTTC.

In this sample, this clonotype turned up many times. The chain joins TRBV10-3 to TRBJ2-7; D ambiguous. The CDR3 extends over 14 amino acids. V was shortened by 0 bases and J by 2 bases, with 8 bases between the two germline ends. CDR1 and CDR2 from the germline V gene are ENHRY and SYGVKD. CDR3 sequence (DNA): TGTGCCATCAGTGAGTCTCCCGGCACCTACGAGCAGTACTTC. Translating it yields CAISESPGTYEQYF.